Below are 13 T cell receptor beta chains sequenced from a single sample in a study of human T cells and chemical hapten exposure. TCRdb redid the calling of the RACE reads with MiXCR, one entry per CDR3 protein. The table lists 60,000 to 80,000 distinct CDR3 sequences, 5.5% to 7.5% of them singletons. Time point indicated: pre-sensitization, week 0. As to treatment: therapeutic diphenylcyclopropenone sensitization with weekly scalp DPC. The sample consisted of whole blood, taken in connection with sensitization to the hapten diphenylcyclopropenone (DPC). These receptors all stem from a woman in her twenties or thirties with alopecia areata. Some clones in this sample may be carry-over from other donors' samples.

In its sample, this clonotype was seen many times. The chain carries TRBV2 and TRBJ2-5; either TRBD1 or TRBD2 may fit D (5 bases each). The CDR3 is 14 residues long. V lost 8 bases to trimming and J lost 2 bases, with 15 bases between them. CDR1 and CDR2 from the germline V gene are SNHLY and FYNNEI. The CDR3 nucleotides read TGTGCCAGCGAGGGGTTCCAGTCTCAAGAGACCCAGTACTTC. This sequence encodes CASEGFQSQETQYF.

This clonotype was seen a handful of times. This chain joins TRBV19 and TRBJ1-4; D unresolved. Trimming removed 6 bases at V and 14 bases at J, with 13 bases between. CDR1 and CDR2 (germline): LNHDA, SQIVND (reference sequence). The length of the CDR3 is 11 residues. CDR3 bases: TGTGCCAGTAGGACGGGGTTTGGCCTGTTTTTT. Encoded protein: CASRTGFGLFF.

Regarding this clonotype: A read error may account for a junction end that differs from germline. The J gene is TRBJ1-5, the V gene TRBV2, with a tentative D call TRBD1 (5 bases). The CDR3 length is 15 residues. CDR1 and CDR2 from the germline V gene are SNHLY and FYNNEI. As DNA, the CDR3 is TGTGCCAGCAGTGGGCCCGGGACTCACAATCGGCCCCAGCATTTT. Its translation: CASSGPGTHNRPQHF.

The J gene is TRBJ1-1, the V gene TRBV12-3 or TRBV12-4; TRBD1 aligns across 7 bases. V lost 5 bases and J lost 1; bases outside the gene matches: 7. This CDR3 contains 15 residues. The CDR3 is CASSPRTGTNTEAFF. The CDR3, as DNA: TGTGCCAGCAGTCCCCGGACAGGAACGAACACTGAAGCTTTCTTT.

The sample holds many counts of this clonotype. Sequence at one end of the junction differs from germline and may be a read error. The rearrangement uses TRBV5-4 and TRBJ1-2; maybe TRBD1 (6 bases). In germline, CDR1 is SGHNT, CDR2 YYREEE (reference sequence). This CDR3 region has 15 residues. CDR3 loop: CASSLSPQAGVVANF. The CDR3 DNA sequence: TGTGCCAGCAGCTTGAGTCCACAGGCAGGGGTGGTAGCAAACTTC.

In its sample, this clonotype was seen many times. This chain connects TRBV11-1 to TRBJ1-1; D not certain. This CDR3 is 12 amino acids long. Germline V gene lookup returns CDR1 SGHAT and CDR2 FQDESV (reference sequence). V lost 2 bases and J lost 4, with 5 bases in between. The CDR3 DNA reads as TGTGCCAGCAGCTTAAGTGCCACTGAAGCTTTCTTT. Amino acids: CASSLSATEAFF.

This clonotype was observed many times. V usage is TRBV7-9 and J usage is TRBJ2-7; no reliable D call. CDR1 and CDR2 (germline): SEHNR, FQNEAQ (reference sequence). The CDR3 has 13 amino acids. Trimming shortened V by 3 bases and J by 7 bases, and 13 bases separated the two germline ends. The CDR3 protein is CASSFASAGEQYF. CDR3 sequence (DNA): TGTGCCAGCAGCTTTGCCAGCGCTGGTGAGCAGTACTTC.

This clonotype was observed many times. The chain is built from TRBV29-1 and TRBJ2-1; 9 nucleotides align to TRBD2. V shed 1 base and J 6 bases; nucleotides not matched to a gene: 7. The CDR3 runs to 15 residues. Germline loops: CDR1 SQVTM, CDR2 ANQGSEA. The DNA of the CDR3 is TGCAGCGTTGAAGGTGTAGCGGGGGAACCCAATGAGCAGTTCTTC. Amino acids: CSVEGVAGEPNEQFF.

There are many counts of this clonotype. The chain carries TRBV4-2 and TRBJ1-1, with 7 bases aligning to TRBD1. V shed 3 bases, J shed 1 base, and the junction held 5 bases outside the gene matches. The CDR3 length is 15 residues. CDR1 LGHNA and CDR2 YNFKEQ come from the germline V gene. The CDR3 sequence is CASSQGQLTNTEAFF. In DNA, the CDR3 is TGTGCCAGCAGCCAGGGACAGCTGACGAACACTGAAGCTTTCTTT.

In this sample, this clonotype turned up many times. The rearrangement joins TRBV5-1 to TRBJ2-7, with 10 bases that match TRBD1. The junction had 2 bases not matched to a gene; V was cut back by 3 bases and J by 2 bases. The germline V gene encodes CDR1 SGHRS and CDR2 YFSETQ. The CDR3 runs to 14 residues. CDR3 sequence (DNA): TGCGCCAGCAGCTCCGGGACAGGGGCCTACGAGCAGTACTTC. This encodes CASSSGTGAYEQYF.

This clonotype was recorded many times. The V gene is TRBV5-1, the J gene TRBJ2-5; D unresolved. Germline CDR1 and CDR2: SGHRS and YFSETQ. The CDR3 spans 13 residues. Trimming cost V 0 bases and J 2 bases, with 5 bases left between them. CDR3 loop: CASSLGPQETQYF. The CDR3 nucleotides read TGCGCCAGCAGCTTGGGTCCACAAGAGACCCAGTACTTC.

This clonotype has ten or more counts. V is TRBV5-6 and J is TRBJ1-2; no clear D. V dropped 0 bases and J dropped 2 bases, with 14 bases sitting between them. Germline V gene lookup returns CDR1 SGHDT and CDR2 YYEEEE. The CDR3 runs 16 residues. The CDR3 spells CASSLASGVRNYGYTF. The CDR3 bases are TGTGCCAGCAGCTTGGCGAGTGGTGTCCGGAACTATGGCTACACCTTC.

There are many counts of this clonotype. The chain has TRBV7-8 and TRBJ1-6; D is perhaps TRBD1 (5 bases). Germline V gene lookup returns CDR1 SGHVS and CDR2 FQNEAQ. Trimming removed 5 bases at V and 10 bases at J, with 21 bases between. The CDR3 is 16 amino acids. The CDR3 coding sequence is TGTGCCAGCAGCCTAACCTCCGGGGCCGAATTCTCACCCCTCCACTTT. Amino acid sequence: CASSLTSGAEFSPLHF.